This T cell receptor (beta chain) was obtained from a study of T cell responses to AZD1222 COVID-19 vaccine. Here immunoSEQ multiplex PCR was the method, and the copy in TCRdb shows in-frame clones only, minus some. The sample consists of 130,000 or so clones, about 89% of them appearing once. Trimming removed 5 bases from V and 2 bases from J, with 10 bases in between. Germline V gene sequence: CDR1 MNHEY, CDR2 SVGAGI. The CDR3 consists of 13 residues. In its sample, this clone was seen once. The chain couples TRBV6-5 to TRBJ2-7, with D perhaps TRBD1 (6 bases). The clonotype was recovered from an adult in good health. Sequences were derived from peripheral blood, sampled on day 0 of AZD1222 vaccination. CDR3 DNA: TGTGCCAGCAGTCCCGGACAGACCTACGAGCAGTACTTC. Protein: CASSPGQTYEQYF.